This T cell receptor (beta chain) was documented in a study of blood T cell repertoires in COVID-19. The overall study: The United States, Italy and Spain supplied acute and convalescent COVID-19 samples. PBMCs, B-cell-depleted T cells, or T cells provided the cDNA or gDNA that made up the material.

Sequenced by immunoSEQ multiplex PCR; TCRdb stores in-frame clones only, minus some. The sample records 70,000 to 85,000 clones, about 83% being singletons. This CDR3 comprises 18 residues. The germline V gene encodes CDR1 SGHAT and CDR2 FQNNGV. V lost 1 base, J lost 2 bases, and 8 bases stayed unmatched. The receptor comes from a man at least 80 years old with active or convalescent COVID-19. The material sequenced was peripheral blood. The gene calls are TRBV11-2 and TRBJ2-5, with 12 bases aligning to TRBD2. DNA for the CDR3: TGTGCCAGCAGCTTAGCCCTAGCGGGAGGGCCGAGGCAAGAGACCCAGTACTTC. Amino acids: CASSLALAGGPRQETQYF.